These 2 T cell receptor beta chains were all obtained from the same sample, sequenced in a study of cytomegalovirus exposure and HLA in healthy donors. In the PCR, 60 Vbeta and 13 Jbeta primers were used. Sequenced by immunoSEQ multiplex PCR; TCRdb stores in-frame clones only, minus some. Seen here are roughly 180,000 clones, roughly four fifths observed once, and the top ten hold just under 3%. Sequencing input: PBMCs. These receptor sequences come from a male donor in good health and CMV-seronegative.

The J gene is TRBJ1-1, the V gene TRBV15; the D is unclear. CDR3 length equals 13 residues. Trimming removed 4 bases at V and 12 bases at J, with 18 bases between. CDR1 is LNHNV and CDR2 is YYDKDF in the germline V gene (reference sequence). This CDR3 reads CATSTQTPRRPFF. DNA of the CDR3: TGTGCCACCAGCACTCAGACCCCCCGGAGGCCTTTCTTT.

A single count supports this clone. This chain links TRBV7-2 with TRBJ2-7; 10 bases map to TRBD2. The germline V gene has CDR1 SGHTA and CDR2 FQGNSA. The trim removed 4 bases at V and 6 bases at J, leaving 6 bases unmatched. CDR3 length: 14 residues. The CDR3 region is CASSSGLATGEQYF. The DNA for the CDR3 is TGTGCCAGCAGCTCGGGACTAGCGACGGGCGAGCAGTACTTC. The whole variable domain, filled in from reference TRBV7-2 and TRBJ2-7, reads GAGVSQSPSNKVTEKGKDVELRCDPISGHTALYWYRQSLGQGLEFLIYFQGNSAPDKSGLPSDRFSAERTGGSVSTLTIQRTQQEDSAVYLCASSSGLATGEQYFGPGTRLTVT.